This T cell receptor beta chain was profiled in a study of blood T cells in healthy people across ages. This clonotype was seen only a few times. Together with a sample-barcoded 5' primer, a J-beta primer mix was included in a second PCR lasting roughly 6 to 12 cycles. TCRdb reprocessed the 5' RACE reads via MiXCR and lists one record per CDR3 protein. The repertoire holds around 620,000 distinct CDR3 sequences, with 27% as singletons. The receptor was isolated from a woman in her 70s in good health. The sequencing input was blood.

CDR3 DNA: TGCGCCAGCTCATCAGGGGGGGGCTCTGGGGCCAACGTCCTGACTTTC. As protein: CASSSGGGSGANVLTF. The rearrangement links TRBV5-1 to TRBJ2-6, with D possibly being TRBD1 or TRBD2 (7 bases each). CDR3 length: 16 amino acids. Germline CDR1 SGHRS, CDR2 YFSETQ. Trimming cost V 7 bases and J 0 bases, with 14 bases left between them.